The 12 T cell receptor beta chains in this list originate from one sample, sequenced in a study of cytomegalovirus exposure and HLA in healthy donors. Both 60 Vbeta primers and 13 Jbeta primers went into the PCR. The repertoire was sequenced with immunoSEQ multiplex PCR; TCRdb's copy has only in-frame clones and lacks some. The table has about 280,000 clones, around 90% seen once. Sequencing was carried out using PBMCs. The receptor source for this set is a woman aged 18 to 35 in good health and CMV-seronegative.

The V call is TRBV10-2, the J call TRBJ2-1; TRBD2 agrees at 12 bases. V lost 5 bases to trimming and J lost 9 bases; unmatched junction nucleotides: 8. The CDR3 contains 15 residues. Germline CDR1 and CDR2: WSHSY and SAAADI. CDR3 sequence: CASSPRLAGESEQFF. CDR3 in DNA: TGCGCCAGCAGTCCCCGACTAGCGGGGGAGAGTGAGCAGTTCTTC.

The rearrangement joins TRBV30 to TRBJ1-3; the D is unclear. The CDR3 is 13 residues long. The germline gives CDR1 GTSNPN, CDR2 SVGIG (reference sequence). V gave up 7 bases and J gave up 1 base, with 11 bases separating them. The CDR3 reads CASMPGSGNTIYF. CDR3 nucleotide sequence: TGTGCCTCGATGCCGGGGTCTGGAAACACCATATATTTT.

The gene calls are TRBV6-1 and TRBJ1-1; a weak D match, TRBD1 (5 bases). Trimming took off 3 bases at V and 1 base at J, with 9 bases between the two ends. The CDR3 is made up of 14 amino acids. Germline lookup yields CDR1 MNHNS and CDR2 SASEGT. CDR3 sequence (DNA): TGTGCCAGCAGTGAGGGGGGTTGGAACACTGAAGCTTTCTTT. This sequence encodes CASSEGGWNTEAFF.

This clone showed up just once. The chain carries TRBV5-1 and TRBJ2-7, with TRBD1 identical over 9 bases. Trimming cost V 5 bases and J 3 bases; bases outside gene matches: 6. CDR3 length: 14 residues. Germline-derived CDR1 and CDR2 are SGHRS and YFSETQ. The DNA for the CDR3 is TGCGCCAGCAGATCGGGACAGGGAGACTACGAGCAGTACTTC. It is translated as CASRSGQGDYEQYF.

The rearrangement uses TRBV14 and TRBJ1-5, with a possible D match to TRBD1 (5 bases). Trimming took 6 bases from V and 1 from J, leaving 13 bases between them. This CDR3 region has 15 residues. From germline, CDR1 is SGHDN and CDR2 FVKESK. The CDR3 is CASSRGWKSNQPQHF. Here the CDR3 DNA reads TGTGCCAGCAGTCGGGGGTGGAAAAGCAATCAGCCCCAGCATTTT.

This chain links TRBV30 with TRBJ1-3, with 7 bases lining up with TRBD1. J gave up 0 bases and V 5 bases, and 22 bases lay outside the gene matches. Germline V lookup: CDR1 GTSNPN, CDR2 SVGIG (reference sequence). This CDR3 has 20 residues. As DNA, the CDR3 is TGTGCCTGGTTCCGGGACAGACAATCCCCATACTCGAGCTCTGGAAACACCATATATTTT. Protein product: CAWFRDRQSPYSSSGNTIYF.

The CDR3 protein is CASSYSASGGRNEQFF. The CDR3 region has the DNA TGTGCCAGCAGTTACTCGGCTAGCGGGGGGCGCAATGAGCAGTTCTTC. This chain links TRBV6-5 with TRBJ2-1; TRBD2 matches at 11 bases. The germline V gene encodes CDR1 MNHEY and CDR2 SVGAGI. V lost 0 bases and J lost 6; bases outside the gene matches: 4. The CDR3 is 16 residues long.

This clone has a handful of counts. The V and J genes are TRBV9 and TRBJ2-1; D gene ambiguous. The V gene lost 1 base and the J gene lost 4 bases, with 9 bases spanning the gap. This CDR3 contains 14 residues. The germline CDR1 and CDR2 sequences are SGDLS and YYNGEE. The CDR3 DNA follows: TGTGCCAGCAGCGTATCTATACCATACAATGAGCAGTTCTTC. Translation gives CASSVSIPYNEQFF. Full variable domain (outside the CDR3, taken from reference TRBV9 and TRBJ2-1): DSGVTQTPKHLITATGQRVTLRCSPRSGDLSVYWYQQSLDQGLQFLIQYYNGEERAKGNILERFSAQQFPDLHSELNLSSLELGDSALYFCASSVSIPYNEQFFGPGTRLTVL.

As concerns this clone: Other DNA sequences in the same sample also yield this CDR3. The V gene is TRBV30, the J gene TRBJ2-7; D gene unclear. This CDR3 comprises 11 residues. From germline, CDR1 is GTSNPN and CDR2 SVGIG (reference sequence). The V and J ends lost 0 bases and 7 bases respectively, with 7 bases between them. The CDR3 loop is CAWSVRDEQYF. The CDR3 DNA reads as TGTGCCTGGAGTGTACGAGATGAGCAGTACTTC. Complete variable domain (other parts from reference TRBV30 and TRBJ2-7): SQTIHQWPATLVQPVGSPLSLECTVEGTSNPNLYWYRQAAGRGLQLLFYSVGIGQISSEVPQNLSASRPQDRQFILSSKKLLLSDSGFYLCAWSVRDEQYFGPGTRLTVT.

The V call is TRBV12-5, the J call TRBJ1-3; 9 positions agree with TRBD1. Germline V gene lookup returns CDR1 LGHNT and CDR2 FRNRAP. There are 15 residues in the CDR3. Unmatched junction bases numbered 4, after V lost 5 bases and J lost 2 bases. The chain's CDR3 is CASGGQGTAGNTIYF. The CDR3 nucleotides are TGTGCTAGTGGTGGACAGGGGACGGCTGGAAACACCATATATTTT.

The V gene is TRBV14, the J gene TRBJ1-4; D gene ambiguous. The CDR3 has 16 amino acids. The germline V gene has CDR1 SGHDN and CDR2 FVKESK. Trimming shortened V by 0 bases and J by 8 bases, and 16 bases separated the two germline ends. The CDR3 region has the DNA TGTGCCAGCAGCCAAGAGTTTACGCGGGTTGAGGAAAAACTGTTTTTT. It encodes CASSQEFTRVEEKLFF.

V gene TRBV7-8 combines with J gene TRBJ1-1; D is possibly TRBD1 (6 bases). This CDR3 is 15 amino acids long. Germline CDR1 SGHVS, CDR2 FQNEAQ. The germline V and J ends were trimmed by 5 bases and 2 bases, with 15 bases remaining between them. CDR3 nucleotides: TGTGCCAGCAGCGTAGAGCAGGGGTTTAACACTGAAGCTTTCTTT. It yields the protein CASSVEQGFNTEAFF.